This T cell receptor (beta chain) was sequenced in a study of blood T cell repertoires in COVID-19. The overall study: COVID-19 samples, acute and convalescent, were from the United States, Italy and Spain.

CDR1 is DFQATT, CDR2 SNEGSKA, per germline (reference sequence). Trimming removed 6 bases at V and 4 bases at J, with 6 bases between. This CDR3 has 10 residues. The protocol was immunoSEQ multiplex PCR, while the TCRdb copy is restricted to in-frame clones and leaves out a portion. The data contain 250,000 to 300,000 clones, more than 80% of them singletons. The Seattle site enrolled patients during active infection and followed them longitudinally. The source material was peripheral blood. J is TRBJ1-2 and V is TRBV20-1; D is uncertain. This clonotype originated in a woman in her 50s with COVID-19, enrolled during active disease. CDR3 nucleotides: TGCAGTGCGCCCAGCTATGGCTACACCTTC. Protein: CSAPSYGYTF.